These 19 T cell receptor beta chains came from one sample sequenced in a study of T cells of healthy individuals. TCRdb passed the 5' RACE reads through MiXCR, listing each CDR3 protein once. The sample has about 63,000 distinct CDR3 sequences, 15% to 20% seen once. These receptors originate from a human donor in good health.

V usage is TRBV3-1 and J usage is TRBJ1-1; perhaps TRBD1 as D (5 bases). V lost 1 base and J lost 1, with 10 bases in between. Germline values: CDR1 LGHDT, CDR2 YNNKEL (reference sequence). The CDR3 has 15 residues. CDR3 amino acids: CASSQGRGTNTEAFF. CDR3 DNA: TGTGCCAGCAGCCAAGGAAGGGGTACGAACACTGAAGCTTTCTTT.

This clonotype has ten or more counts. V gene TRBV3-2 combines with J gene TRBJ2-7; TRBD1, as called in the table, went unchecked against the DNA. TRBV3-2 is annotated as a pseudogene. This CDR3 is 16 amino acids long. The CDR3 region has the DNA TGTGCCAGCAGCCAAGTTAATCGGGAAGGGCCCTACGAGCAGTACTTC. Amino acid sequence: CASSQVNREGPYEQYF.

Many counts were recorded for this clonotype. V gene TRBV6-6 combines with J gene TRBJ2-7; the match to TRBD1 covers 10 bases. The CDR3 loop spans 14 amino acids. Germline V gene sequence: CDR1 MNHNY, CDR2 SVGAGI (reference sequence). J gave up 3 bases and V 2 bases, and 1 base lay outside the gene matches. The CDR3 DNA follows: TGTGCCAGCAGTTACAGGACAGGGGGCTACGAGCAGTACTTC. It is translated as CASSYRTGGYEQYF.

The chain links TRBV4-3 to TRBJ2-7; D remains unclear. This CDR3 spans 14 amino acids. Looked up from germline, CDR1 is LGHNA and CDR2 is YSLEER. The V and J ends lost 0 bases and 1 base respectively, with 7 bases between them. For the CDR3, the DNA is TGCGCCAGCAGCCAAGATTCCCGGTCCTACGAGCAGTACTTC. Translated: CASSQDSRSYEQYF.

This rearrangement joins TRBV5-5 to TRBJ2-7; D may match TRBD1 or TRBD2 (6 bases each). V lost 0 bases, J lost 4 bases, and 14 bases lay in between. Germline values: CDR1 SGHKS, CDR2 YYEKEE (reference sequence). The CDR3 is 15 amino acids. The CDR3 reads CASSLGGAHIYEQYF. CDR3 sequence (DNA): TGTGCCAGCAGCTTGGGGGGGGCGCATATATACGAGCAGTACTTC.

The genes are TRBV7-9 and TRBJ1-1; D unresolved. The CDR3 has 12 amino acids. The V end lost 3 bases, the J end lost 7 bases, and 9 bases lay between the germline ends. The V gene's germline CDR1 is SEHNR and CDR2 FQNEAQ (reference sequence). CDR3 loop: CASSLGSGEAFF. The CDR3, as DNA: TGTGCCAGCAGCTTGGGTAGTGGTGAAGCTTTCTTT. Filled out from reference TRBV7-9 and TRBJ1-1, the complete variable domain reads DTGVSQNPRHKITKRGQNVTFRCDPISEHNRLYWYRQTLGQGPEFLTYFQNEAQLEKSRLLSDRFSAERPKGSFSTLEIQRTEQGDSAMYLCASSLGSGEAFFGQGTRLTVV.

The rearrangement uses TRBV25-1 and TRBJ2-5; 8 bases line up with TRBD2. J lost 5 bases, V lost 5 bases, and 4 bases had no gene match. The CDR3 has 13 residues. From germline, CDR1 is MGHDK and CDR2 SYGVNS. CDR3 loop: CASSRGGPETQYF. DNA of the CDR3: TGTGCCAGCAGTCGGGGGGGCCCGGAGACCCAGTACTTC.

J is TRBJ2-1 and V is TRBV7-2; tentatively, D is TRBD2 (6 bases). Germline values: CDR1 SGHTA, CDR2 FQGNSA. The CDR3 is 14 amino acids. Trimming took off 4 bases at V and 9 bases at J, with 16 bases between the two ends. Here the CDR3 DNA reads TGTGCCAGCAGCTCCATGGCGGGGAACTTTGAGCAGTTCTTC. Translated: CASSSMAGNFEQFF.

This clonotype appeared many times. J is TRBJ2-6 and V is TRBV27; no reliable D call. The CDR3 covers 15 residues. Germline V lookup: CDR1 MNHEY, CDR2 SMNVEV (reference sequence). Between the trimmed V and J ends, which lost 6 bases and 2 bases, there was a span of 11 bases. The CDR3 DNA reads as TGTGCCAGCAGGGCCGACGGACCTGGGGCCAACGTCCTGACTTTC. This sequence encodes CASRADGPGANVLTF.

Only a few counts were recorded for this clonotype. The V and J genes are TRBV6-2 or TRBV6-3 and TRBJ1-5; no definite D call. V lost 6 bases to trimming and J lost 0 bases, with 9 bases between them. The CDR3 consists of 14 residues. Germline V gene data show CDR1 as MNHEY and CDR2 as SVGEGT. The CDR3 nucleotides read TGTGCCAGCAGGATCGGGAATAGCAATCAGCCCCAGCATTTT. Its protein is CASRIGNSNQPQHF.

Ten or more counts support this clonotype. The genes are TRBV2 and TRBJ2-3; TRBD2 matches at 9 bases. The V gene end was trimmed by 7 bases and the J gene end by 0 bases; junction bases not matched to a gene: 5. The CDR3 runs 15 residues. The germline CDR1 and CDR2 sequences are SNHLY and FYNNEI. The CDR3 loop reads CASISGGQSTDTQYF. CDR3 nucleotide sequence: TGTGCCAGCATTAGCGGGGGCCAGAGCACAGATACGCAGTATTTT. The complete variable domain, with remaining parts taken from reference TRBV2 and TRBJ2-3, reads EPEVTQTPSHQVTQMGQEVILRCVPISNHLYFYWYRQILGQKVEFLVSFYNNEISEKSEIFDDQFSVERPDGSNFTLKIRSTKLEDSAMYFCASISGGQSTDTQYFGPGTRLTVL.

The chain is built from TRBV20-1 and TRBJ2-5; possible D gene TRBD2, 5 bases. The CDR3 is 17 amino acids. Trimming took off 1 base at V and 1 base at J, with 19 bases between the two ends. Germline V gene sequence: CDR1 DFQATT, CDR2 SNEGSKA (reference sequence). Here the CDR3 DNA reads TGCAGTGCTAGAGGACTACACCAAAACCTAGTCCAAGAGACCCAGTACTTC. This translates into CSARGLHQNLVQETQYF.

CDR3 in DNA: TGTGCCAGCAGTTTGGGCGGGGGGGCACCCGGGGAGCTGTTTTTT. Protein sequence: CASSLGGGAPGELFF. The rearrangement joins TRBV12-3 or TRBV12-4 to TRBJ2-2, with TRBD2 matching 9 bases. V gave up 3 bases and J gave up 6 bases; unmatched junction bases: 5. The CDR3 spans 15 residues.

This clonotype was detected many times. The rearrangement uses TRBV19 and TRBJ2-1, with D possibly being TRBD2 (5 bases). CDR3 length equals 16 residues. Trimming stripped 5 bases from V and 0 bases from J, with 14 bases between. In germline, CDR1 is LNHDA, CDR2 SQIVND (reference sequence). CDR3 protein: CASSWTVASSYNEQFF. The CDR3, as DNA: TGTGCCAGTAGTTGGACTGTCGCTAGCTCCTACAATGAGCAGTTCTTC. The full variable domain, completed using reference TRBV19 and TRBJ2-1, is DGGITQSPKYLFRKEGQNVTLSCEQNLNHDAMYWYRQDPGQGLRLIYYSQIVNDFQKGDIAEGYSVSREKKESFPLTVTSAQKNPTAFYLCASSWTVASSYNEQFFGPGTRLTVL.

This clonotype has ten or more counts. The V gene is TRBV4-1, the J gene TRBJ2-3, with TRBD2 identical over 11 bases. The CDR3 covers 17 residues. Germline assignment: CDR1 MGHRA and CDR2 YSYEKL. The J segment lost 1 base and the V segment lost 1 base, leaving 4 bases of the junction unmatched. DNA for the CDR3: TGCGCCAGCAGCCAAGTGGTGACTAGCGGGGGCACAGATACGCAGTATTTT. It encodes CASSQVVTSGGTDTQYF.

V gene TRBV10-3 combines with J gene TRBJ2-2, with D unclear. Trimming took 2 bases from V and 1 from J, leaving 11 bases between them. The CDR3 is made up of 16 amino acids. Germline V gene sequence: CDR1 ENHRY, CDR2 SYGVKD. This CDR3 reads CAISEIYRVNTGELFF. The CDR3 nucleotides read TGTGCCATCAGTGAGATTTATAGGGTGAACACCGGGGAGCTGTTTTTT.

The CDR3 DNA follows: TGTGCCAGCAGTTACCTGAGTACGGCTGGAAACACCATATATTTT. It specifies CASSYLSTAGNTIYF. The chain joins TRBV6-5 to TRBJ1-3, with D hard to call. Trimming removed 2 bases at V and 2 bases at J, with 10 bases between. The CDR3 is 15 residues long. In germline, CDR1 is MNHEY, CDR2 SVGAGI.

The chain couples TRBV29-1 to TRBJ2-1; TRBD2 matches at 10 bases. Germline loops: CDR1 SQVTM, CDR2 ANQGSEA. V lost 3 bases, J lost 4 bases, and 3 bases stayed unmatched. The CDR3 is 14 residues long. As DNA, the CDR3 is TGCAGCGTTGAGACTAGCGGGCTATACAATGAGCAGTTCTTC. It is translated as CSVETSGLYNEQFF.

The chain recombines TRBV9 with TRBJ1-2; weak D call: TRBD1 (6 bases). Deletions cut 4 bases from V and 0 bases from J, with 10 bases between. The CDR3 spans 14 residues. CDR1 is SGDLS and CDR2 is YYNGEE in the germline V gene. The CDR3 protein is CASSPGTPNYGYTF. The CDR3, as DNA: TGTGCCAGCAGCCCAGGGACACCTAACTATGGCTACACCTTC.